The 17 T cell receptor beta chains in this list originate from one sample, sequenced in a study of control samples from healthy donors and cancer patients. Generated by immunoSEQ multiplex PCR, the TCRdb table keeps only in-frame clones and is missing some. Of over 150,000 clones listed, around 91% are singletons. Sequenced input: blood. The receptors here all came from a woman between 45 and 60 years old in good health.

This clone was detected only once. The chain recombines TRBV28 with TRBJ1-2; D not resolved. CDR1 MDHEN and CDR2 SYDVKM come from the germline V gene. The CDR3 has 12 residues. V lost 4 bases, J lost 4 bases, and 7 bases lay in between. CDR3 DNA: TGTGCCAGCAGTTCCCTCGTCTATGGCTACACCTTC. Translated: CASSSLVYGYTF.

The chain couples TRBV7-9 to TRBJ1-2, with a possible D match to TRBD1 (6 bases). Germline assignment: CDR1 SEHNR and CDR2 FQNEAQ (reference sequence). V lost 4 bases to trimming and J lost 7 bases, with 25 bases between them. The CDR3 is 17 residues long. The chain's CDR3 is CASSSVPIGGPGAGYTF. In DNA form, the CDR3 reads TGTGCCAGCAGCTCGGTGCCGATCGGGGGGCCTGGCGCTGGCTACACCTTC.

On this clone itself: At one end the junction does not follow the germline gene, possibly because of a read error. The chain uses TRBV6-5 and TRBJ1-2, with 8 bases aligning to TRBD1. The germline CDR1 and CDR2 sequences are MNHEY and SVGAGI. This CDR3 comprises 12 residues. The CDR3 DNA sequence: TGTGCCAGCAGTTACTCCCGGGACAGGACATACTTC. This codes for CASSYSRDRTYF.

This clone was seen only once. The chain uses TRBV5-1 and TRBJ2-5; D is possibly TRBD1 or TRBD2 (5 bases each). The CDR3 covers 16 residues. Germline lookup yields CDR1 SGHRS and CDR2 YFSETQ. V lost 0 bases to trimming and J lost 4 bases, with 16 bases between them. CDR3 nucleotides: TGCGCCAGCAGCTTGGCCGTTTCTGCAGGGAGAGAGACCCAGTACTTC. It specifies CASSLAVSAGRETQYF.

The gene calls are TRBV9 and TRBJ1-1; perhaps TRBD1 as D (5 bases). In germline, CDR1 is SGDLS, CDR2 YYNGEE. The CDR3 spans 12 residues. With 10 bases removed from V and 6 bases from J, the gap between germline ends came to 16 bases. The CDR3 sequence: CAGQRGVSEAFF. The CDR3, as DNA: TGTGCCGGACAACGTGGGGTATCTGAAGCTTTCTTT.

The chain joins TRBV7-8 to TRBJ2-1; D is possibly TRBD1 or TRBD2 (5 bases each). The germline V gene has CDR1 SGHVS and CDR2 FQNEAQ. CDR3 length: 14 amino acids. Trimming took off 2 bases at V and 8 bases at J, with 13 bases between the two ends. CDR3 sequence (DNA): TGTGCCAGCAGCTTAAGGAGGCCCAGGGATGAGCAGTTCTTC. Amino acid sequence: CASSLRRPRDEQFF.

The chain carries TRBV5-4 and TRBJ2-5, with 10 bases fitting TRBD2. The CDR3 spans 16 residues. In germline, CDR1 is SGHNT, CDR2 YYREEE (reference sequence). The trim removed 4 bases at V and 2 bases at J, leaving 8 bases unmatched. The CDR3 coding sequence is TGTGCCAGCAGCCCATCAGCGGGAGGGGTTCAAGAGACCCAGTACTTC. Translation: CASSPSAGGVQETQYF.

The rearrangement joins TRBV27 to TRBJ1-1; a possible D gene is TRBD1 (5 bases). In germline, CDR1 is MNHEY, CDR2 SMNVEV (reference sequence). V was pared by 0 bases and J by 10 bases, with 15 bases between. This CDR3 is built from 14 residues. CDR3 sequence (DNA): TGTGCCAGCAGTTTATCAGGGGATAGGAAGCGAGCTTTCTTT. This encodes CASSLSGDRKRAFF.

The V and J genes are TRBV6-5 and TRBJ1-2; D is uncertain. The V end was cut by 6 bases, the J end by 5 bases, with 4 bases between. Germline-derived CDR1 and CDR2 are MNHEY and SVGAGI. This CDR3 is 10 amino acids long. Written as DNA, the CDR3 is TGTGCCAGCAGCAGATATGGCTACACCTTC. It encodes CASSRYGYTF.

This clone has a handful of counts. The rearrangement links TRBV6-1 to TRBJ2-3; TRBD2 aligns across 7 bases. V was pared by 1 base and J by 2 bases, with 12 bases of the junction left unmatched. CDR1 MNHNS and CDR2 SASEGT come from the germline V gene. This CDR3 is 18 amino acids long. The CDR3 nucleotides are TGTGCCAGCAGTGAAGTCTTGGTGGGCGGGGGTAACACAGATACGCAGTATTTT. Amino acid sequence: CASSEVLVGGGNTDTQYF.

This clone occurred a few times. This chain uses TRBV2 with TRBJ2-5; weak D call: TRBD1 (5 bases). The V end lost 8 bases, the J end lost 4 bases, and 11 bases lay between the germline ends. The V gene's germline CDR1 is SNHLY and CDR2 FYNNEI. The CDR3 loop spans 12 amino acids. The CDR3: CASCNRPETQYF. Here the CDR3 DNA reads TGTGCCAGCTGTAACAGGCCAGAGACCCAGTACTTC.

The sample holds one count of this clone. The genes are TRBV6-2 or TRBV6-3 and TRBJ2-3; 8 bases line up with TRBD2. CDR1 MNHEY and CDR2 SVGEGT come from the germline V gene. The CDR3 consists of 19 residues. Trimming at V came to 2 bases and at J to 4 bases, leaving 17 bases not matched to a gene. The CDR3 DNA sequence: TGTGCCAGCAGTTACATCGAGTACTTGCGGGAGGCTTGGGCAGATACGCAGTATTTT. Protein sequence: CASSYIEYLREAWADTQYF.

The chain employs TRBV23-1 and TRBJ2-7; a weak D match, TRBD1 (5 bases). TRBV23-1 is filed as an ORF, its function uncertain. Trimming removed 3 bases from V and 12 bases from J, with 9 bases in between. There are 10 residues in the CDR3. CDR3 amino acids: CASSHIDRYF. The CDR3 coding sequence is TGCGCCAGCAGTCACATTGACAGGTACTTC.

The chain employs TRBV24-1 and TRBJ2-1; TRBD1 matches 11 bases. V shed 5 bases, J shed 3 bases, and the junction held 5 bases outside the gene matches. Germline CDR1 and CDR2: KGHDR and SFDVKD. The CDR3 loop spans 16 amino acids. CDR3 coding DNA: TGTGCCACCAGTGTCACCGGGACAGGGGGCTACAATGAGCAGTTCTTC. Its protein is CATSVTGTGGYNEQFF.

V is TRBV4-2 and J is TRBJ1-6; weak D call: TRBD1 (5 bases). Germline CDR1 is LGHNA and CDR2 is YNFKEQ. Trimming removed 0 bases from V and 6 bases from J, with 12 bases in between. The CDR3 is 16 amino acids. CDR3 DNA: TGTGCCAGCAGCCAAGATCCGGGACTCCTTAATTCACCCCTCCACTTT. Translated: CASSQDPGLLNSPLHF.

The V gene is TRBV19, the J gene TRBJ2-2; D unclear. The V and J ends lost 0 bases and 2 bases respectively, with 10 bases between them. The germline V gene has CDR1 LNHDA and CDR2 SQIVND (reference sequence). The CDR3 extends over 16 amino acids. DNA of the CDR3: TGTGCCAGTAGTATAGATACGGCTAGAAACACCGGGGAGCTGTTTTTT. Translation: CASSIDTARNTGELFF. Based on the CDR3 plus reference TRBV19 and TRBJ2-2, the full variable domain is DGGITQSPKYLFRKEGQNVTLSCEQNLNHDAMYWYRQDPGQGLRLIYYSQIVNDFQKGDIAEGYSVSREKKESFPLTVTSAQKNPTAFYLCASSIDTARNTGELFFGEGSRLTVL.

V is TRBV30 and J is TRBJ2-5; no clear D. The CDR3 length is 18 residues. Between the trimmed V and J ends, which lost 2 bases and 4 bases, there was a span of 26 bases. Per the germline V gene, CDR1 is GTSNPN and CDR2 is SVGIG (reference sequence). CDR3 region: CAWSKWRSLGTPPETQYF. DNA for the CDR3: TGTGCCTGGAGTAAGTGGCGCAGTCTCGGCACCCCTCCAGAGACCCAGTACTTC.